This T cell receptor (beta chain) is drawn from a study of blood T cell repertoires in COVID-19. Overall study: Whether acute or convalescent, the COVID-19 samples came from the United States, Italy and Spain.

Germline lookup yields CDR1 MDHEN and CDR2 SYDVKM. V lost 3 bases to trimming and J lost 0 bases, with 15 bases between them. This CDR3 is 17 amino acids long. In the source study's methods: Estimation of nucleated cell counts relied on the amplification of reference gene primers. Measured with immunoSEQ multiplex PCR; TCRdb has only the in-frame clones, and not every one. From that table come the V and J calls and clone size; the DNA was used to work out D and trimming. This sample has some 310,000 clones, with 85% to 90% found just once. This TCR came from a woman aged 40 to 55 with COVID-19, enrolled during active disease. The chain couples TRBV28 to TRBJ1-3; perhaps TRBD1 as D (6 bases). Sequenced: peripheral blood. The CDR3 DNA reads TGTGCCAGCAGTTTCAACATGGACAGTTACTCTGGAAACACCATATATTTT. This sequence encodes CASSFNMDSYSGNTIYF. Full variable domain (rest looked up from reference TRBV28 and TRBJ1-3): DVKVTQSSRYLVKRTGEKVFLECVQDMDHENMFWYRQDPGLGLRLIYFSYDVKMKEKGDIPEGYSVSREKKERFSLILESASTNQTSMYLCASSFNMDSYSGNTIYFGEGSWLTVV.